A single sample is the source of the 30 T cell receptor beta chains below, sequenced in a study of T cell responses to AZD1222 COVID-19 vaccine. The repertoire was sequenced with immunoSEQ multiplex PCR; TCRdb's copy has only in-frame clones and lacks some. The table records fewer than 150,000 clones, about 92% of them present only once. The material was peripheral blood, obtained on day 0 of AZD1222 vaccination. These receptors came from an adult in good health.

This chain links TRBV9 with TRBJ1-3, with D perhaps matching TRBD1 (6 bases). The CDR3 has 15 residues. Trimming left V 4 bases short and J 0 bases short, with 11 bases between. Germline V gene lookup returns CDR1 SGDLS and CDR2 YYNGEE. CDR3 protein: CASSLTGNSGNTIYF. CDR3 in DNA: TGTGCCAGCAGCCTCACAGGGAACTCTGGAAACACCATATATTTT.

The V and J genes are TRBV5-1 and TRBJ2-7, with D perhaps TRBD1 (5 bases). Trimming pared 5 bases from V and 4 bases from J, leaving 13 bases between. This CDR3 has 13 amino acids. The germline V gene has CDR1 SGHRS and CDR2 YFSETQ. This chain's CDR3 is CASSSGFRYEQYF. The CDR3 DNA reads as TGCGCCAGCAGTTCAGGGTTTAGGTACGAGCAGTACTTC.

This clone came up once. V usage is TRBV6-5 and J usage is TRBJ2-7; D is uncertain. This CDR3 spans 12 amino acids. Germline V lookup: CDR1 MNHEY, CDR2 SVGAGI. As DNA, the CDR3 is TGTGCGACCTCGGCAGGAAAGTACGAGCAGTACTTC. It specifies CATSAGKYEQYF.

The chain recombines TRBV29-1 with TRBJ2-7, with D possibly TRBD2 on 6 matching bases. V was pared by 4 bases and J by 1 base, with 14 bases between. The CDR3 extends over 14 amino acids. Germline V CDR1 and CDR2: SQVTM, ANQGSEA. The CDR3 nucleotides are TGCAGCGTTGTCGGGGGAGTTAATTCCTACGAGCAGTACTTC. Residues: CSVVGGVNSYEQYF.

V usage is TRBV4-2 and J usage is TRBJ2-1; D uncertain. This CDR3 spans 16 amino acids. The V gene's germline CDR1 is LGHNA and CDR2 YNFKEQ. The V end lost 1 base, the J end lost 5 bases, and 15 bases lay between the germline ends. The CDR3 region has the DNA TGTGCCAGCAGCCAAGGTGATCGATGGCCAGACAATGAGCAGTTCTTC. It yields the protein CASSQGDRWPDNEQFF.

The rearrangement links TRBV6-1 to TRBJ2-3, with D possibly TRBD2 on 5 matching bases. V was cut by 3 bases and J by 0 bases, with 13 bases left in between. This CDR3 contains 16 residues. The germline V gene encodes CDR1 MNHNS and CDR2 SASEGT. CDR3 DNA: TGTGCCAGCAGTGAGTGGACTCCGGCCAGCACAGATACGCAGTATTTT. Translating gives CASSEWTPASTDTQYF.

The chain couples TRBV4-1 to TRBJ1-5; possible D gene TRBD1, 5 bases. The CDR3 consists of 18 residues. V was cut by 3 bases and J by 0 bases, with 18 bases left in between. Germline CDR1 is MGHRA and CDR2 is YSYEKL. The CDR3 region is CASSQADTSLYSNQPQHF. For the CDR3, the DNA is TGCGCCAGCAGCCAGGCGGACACTTCCCTTTATAGCAATCAGCCCCAGCATTTT.

The chain uses TRBV6-6 and TRBJ1-2; no clear D. Per germline, CDR1 MNHNY and CDR2 SVGAGI (reference sequence). V was trimmed by 6 bases and J by 7 bases, leaving 15 bases between them. This CDR3 comprises 13 residues. The CDR3 nucleotides read TGTGCCAGCAGACCCAATACTGAGATTGGCTACACCTTC. This codes for CASRPNTEIGYTF.

V is TRBV27 and J is TRBJ2-7; 8 positions match TRBD1. The V and J ends lost 6 bases and 4 bases, in that order; junction bases with no gene match: 5. The CDR3 spans 13 residues. The germline gives CDR1 MNHEY, CDR2 SMNVEV (reference sequence). The CDR3 reads CASRRQGRYEQYF. The CDR3 coding sequence is TGTGCCAGCAGGAGACAGGGGAGATACGAGCAGTACTTC.

The chain combines TRBV11-2 with TRBJ2-1; 7 bases map to TRBD1. The CDR3 loop spans 16 amino acids. Per germline, CDR1 SGHAT and CDR2 FQNNGV. J lost 9 bases, V lost 5 bases, and 16 bases had no gene match. The CDR3 DNA is TGTGCCAGCAGCCCCGGCTCGGGCAGGGGGATTGGTGAGCAGTTCTTC. Amino acid sequence: CASSPGSGRGIGEQFF.

The chain links TRBV7-2 to TRBJ2-3; D is undetermined. Germline V gene data show CDR1 as SGHTA and CDR2 as FQGNSA. Trimming stripped 1 base from V and 2 bases from J, with 10 bases between. This CDR3 is built from 15 residues. The DNA of the CDR3 is TGTGCCAGCAGCTTAGGGGTAGCCGCCACAGATACGCAGTATTTT. It yields the protein CASSLGVAATDTQYF.

This clone was observed a handful of times. The chain carries TRBV7-9 and TRBJ1-2; 7 nucleotides line up with TRBD1. The CDR3 has 16 residues. The J segment lost 7 bases and the V segment lost 5 bases, leaving 16 bases of the junction unmatched. Germline V gene data show CDR1 as SEHNR and CDR2 as FQNEAQ (reference sequence). CDR3 region: CASSHPGQDGRIGYTF. CDR3 coding DNA: TGTGCCAGCAGCCATCCCGGACAGGACGGTAGGATTGGCTACACCTTC.

This sequence joins TRBV29-1 and TRBJ2-3; possible D gene TRBD2, 5 bases. The CDR3 sequence is 13 residues long. V was pared by 6 bases and J by 5 bases, with 15 bases between. Germline V gene data show CDR1 as SQVTM and CDR2 as ANQGSEA. The CDR3 DNA reads TGCAGCGTCAGAGTAGCGCTCCAAGATACGCAGTATTTT. Amino acid sequence: CSVRVALQDTQYF.

The CDR3 spells CASSLQGADTQYF. CDR3 bases: TGCGCCAGCAGCTTGCAGGGGGCAGATACGCAGTATTTT. The chain employs TRBV5-1 and TRBJ2-3, with 7 bases matching TRBD1. The CDR3 has 13 amino acids. Trimming took 1 base from V and 4 from J; bases not matched to a gene: 0. The germline gives CDR1 SGHRS, CDR2 YFSETQ.

The V gene is TRBV30, the J gene TRBJ2-1; perhaps TRBD2 as D (6 bases). This CDR3 has 16 amino acids. V gave up 0 bases and J gave up 0 bases, with 12 bases separating them. Germline CDR1 is GTSNPN and CDR2 is SVGIG (reference sequence). The CDR3 protein is CAWSVSPGGSYNEQFF. The CDR3 DNA reads as TGTGCCTGGAGTGTATCTCCCGGGGGCTCCTACAATGAGCAGTTCTTC.

The chain employs TRBV11-2 and TRBJ1-4; no reliable D call. The V end lost 0 bases, the J end lost 7 bases, and 15 bases lay between the germline ends. Germline CDR1 reads SGHAT; CDR2 reads FQNNGV. The CDR3 consists of 16 residues. DNA for the CDR3: TGTGCCAGCAGCTTAGATCGAACGAGCCCAGGTGAAAAACTGTTTTTT. This codes for CASSLDRTSPGEKLFF.

The chain uses TRBV6-2 or TRBV6-3 and TRBJ1-1; TRBD1 matches 7 bases. Germline V CDR1 and CDR2: MNHEY, SVGEGT. Trimming took 0 bases from V and 0 from J; bases not matched to a gene: 7. The CDR3 sequence is 17 residues long. CDR3 in DNA: TGTGCCAGCAGTTACTCGTTGTCAGGGGGTTTGAACACTGAAGCTTTCTTT. The encoded protein is CASSYSLSGGLNTEAFF.

This chain connects TRBV7-3 to TRBJ2-5; no clear D. The CDR3 is made up of 15 amino acids. CDR1 and CDR2 (germline): SGHTA, FQGTGA. The V gene lost 0 bases and the J gene lost 6 bases, with 14 bases spanning the gap. CDR3 amino acids: CASSLTFRPAKTQYF. CDR3 in DNA: TGTGCCAGCAGCTTAACCTTCCGACCCGCCAAGACCCAGTACTTC.

The V gene is TRBV5-1, the J gene TRBJ2-7, with TRBD1 as a possible D gene (7 bases). The germline V gene encodes CDR1 SGHRS and CDR2 YFSETQ. There are 15 residues in the CDR3. Trimming shortened V by 0 bases and J by 1 base, and 11 bases separated the two germline ends. CDR3 loop: CASSLDRGLSYEQYF. CDR3 nucleotides: TGCGCCAGCAGCTTGGACAGGGGACTGTCCTACGAGCAGTACTTC.

This chain links TRBV5-1 with TRBJ2-7; 13 bases line up with TRBD2. CDR1 and CDR2 (germline): SGHRS, YFSETQ. This CDR3 comprises 15 residues. Trimming removed 4 bases from V and 7 bases from J; junction bases left unmatched: 8. The CDR3 bases are TGCGCCAGCAGCACAGGACTAGCGGGAGCCCGAGAGCAGTACTTC. This gives the protein CASSTGLAGAREQYF.

The chain combines TRBV5-6 with TRBJ2-7; D is unclear. V shed 4 bases and J shed 4 bases, with 6 bases lying between them. The CDR3 has 11 amino acids. Germline values: CDR1 SGHDT, CDR2 YYEEEE. This CDR3 reads CASSLDYEQYF. The CDR3 bases are TGTGCCAGCAGCCTTGATTACGAGCAGTACTTC.

The chain uses TRBV18 and TRBJ1-3; 10 nucleotides match TRBD1. This CDR3 spans 15 amino acids. V shed 3 bases and J 2 bases; nucleotides not matched to a gene: 1. Germline V gives CDR1 KGHSH, CDR2 LQKENI. CDR3: CASSPGTGAGNTIYF. The CDR3 region has the DNA TGTGCCAGCTCACCCGGGACAGGGGCTGGAAACACCATATATTTT.

The chain uses TRBV6-2 or TRBV6-3 and TRBJ2-2; D perhaps matches TRBD2 (5 bases). Germline V gene lookup returns CDR1 MNHEY and CDR2 SVGEGT. Between the trimmed V and J ends, which lost 6 bases and 1 base, there was a span of 9 bases. The CDR3 has 14 residues. The CDR3 loop is CASSRTRNTGELFF. CDR3 bases: TGTGCCAGCAGCCGAACTAGGAACACCGGGGAGCTGTTTTTT.

The count of this clone is one. This sequence joins TRBV7-8 and TRBJ2-1; 9 nucleotides match TRBD2. The CDR3 runs to 18 residues. V dropped 3 bases and J dropped 4; count of bases not matched to a gene: 13. CDR1 is SGHVS and CDR2 is FQNEAQ in the germline V gene. CDR3 DNA: TGTGCCAGCAGCTTCCAGCGGGGGGCCCCACCCTTTTACAATGAGCAGTTCTTC. This translates into CASSFQRGAPPFYNEQFF. Looking up the rest from reference TRBV7-8 and TRBJ2-1 gives the full variable domain: GAGVSQSPRYKVAKRGQDVALRCDPISGHVSLFWYQQALGQGPEFLTYFQNEAQLDKSGLPSDRFFAERPEGSVSTLKIQRTQQEDSAVYLCASSFQRGAPPFYNEQFFGPGTRLTVL.

This clone is labeled as medium-sized (0.01 to 0.1%). The genes are TRBV6-2 or TRBV6-3 and TRBJ2-7, with TRBD1 identical over 10 bases. V dropped 5 bases and J dropped 3; count of bases not matched to a gene: 4. CDR1 and CDR2 from the germline V gene are MNHEY and SVGEGT. The length of the CDR3 is 14 residues. CDR3 amino acids: CASSPTGGVYEQYF. The CDR3 coding sequence is TGTGCCAGCAGTCCGACAGGGGGCGTCTACGAGCAGTACTTC.

The chain combines TRBV19 with TRBJ2-3, with 9 positions matching TRBD1. The CDR3 spans 14 residues. Germline V gene sequence: CDR1 LNHDA, CDR2 SQIVND (reference sequence). V dropped 3 bases and J dropped 9; count of bases not matched to a gene: 7. The CDR3 sequence: CASSIPGTGTTQYF. The DNA of the CDR3 is TGTGCCAGTAGTATCCCCGGGACAGGGACCACGCAGTATTTT. Combining the CDR3 with reference TRBV19 and TRBJ2-3 gives the whole variable domain DGGITQSPKYLFRKEGQNVTLSCEQNLNHDAMYWYRQDPGQGLRLIYYSQIVNDFQKGDIAEGYSVSREKKESFPLTVTSAQKNPTAFYLCASSIPGTGTTQYFGPGTRLTVL.

This chain uses TRBV18 with TRBJ1-1; TRBD1 matches 7 bases. The CDR3 is 12 amino acids. Per the germline V gene, CDR1 is KGHSH and CDR2 is LQKENI. With V trimmed by 3 bases and J by 7 bases, 2 bases remained unmatched. CDR3 sequence: CASSPRTGEAFF. The CDR3 DNA reads as TGTGCCAGCTCACCTAGGACAGGTGAAGCTTTCTTT.

The rearrangement links TRBV5-4 to TRBJ2-7; 9 bases fit TRBD1. CDR3 size: 14 residues. The V segment lost 4 bases and the J segment 5 bases; nucleotides outside the gene matches: 7. The germline gives CDR1 SGHNT, CDR2 YYREEE (reference sequence). CDR3 protein: CASSPGQGTNEQYF. DNA of the CDR3: TGTGCCAGCAGCCCTGGACAGGGGACCAACGAGCAGTACTTC. Variable domain in full (rest from reference TRBV5-4 and TRBJ2-7): ETGVTQSPTHLIKTRGQQVTLRCSSQSGHNTVSWYQQALGQGPQFIFQYYREEENGRGNFPPRFSGLQFPNYSSELNVNALELDDSALYLCASSPGQGTNEQYFGPGTRLTVT.

This clone was found a few times. The V and J genes are TRBV29-1 and TRBJ2-5, with a tentative D call TRBD2 (5 bases). CDR1 SQVTM and CDR2 ANQGSEA come from the germline V gene. V was shortened by 6 bases and J by 5 bases, with 19 bases between the two germline ends. This CDR3 region has 14 residues. This CDR3 is CSVHGLLSRETQYF. Here the CDR3 DNA reads TGCAGCGTCCACGGACTTCTATCCAGGGAGACCCAGTACTTC.

The rearrangement uses TRBV14 and TRBJ2-7; D ambiguous. The V gene's germline CDR1 is SGHDN and CDR2 FVKESK. This CDR3 contains 15 residues. V lost 0 bases and J 2 bases, leaving 11 bases between the germline ends. The CDR3 is CASSQDEARPYEQYF. CDR3 sequence (DNA): TGTGCCAGCAGCCAAGATGAGGCCAGGCCCTACGAGCAGTACTTC. Full variable domain (remainder filled in from reference TRBV14 and TRBJ2-7): EAGVTQFPSHSVIEKGQTVTLRCDPISGHDNLYWYRRVMGKEIKFLLHFVKESKQDESGMPNNRFLAERTGGTYSTLKVQPAELEDSGVYFCASSQDEARPYEQYFGPGTRLTVT.